The 13 T cell receptor beta chains in this list originate from one sample, sequenced in a study of T cells in Graves' hyperthyroidism and ophthalmopathy. The investigators amplified TCR beta CDR3 regions from RNA transcripts. HTBI primers were the set used in a first-round RT-PCR of the TCR CDR3. One entry per CDR3 protein results from TCRdb running MiXCR on the multiplex PCR reads. The table shows about 620,000 distinct CDR3 sequences, with about 16% occurring only once. The sequenced sample consisted of blood. The receptors shown here come from a woman aged 25-40 years with Graves' hyperthyroidism.

The V and J genes are TRBV2 and TRBJ2-7; TRBD2 matches 9 bases. Germline V CDR1 and CDR2: SNHLY, FYNNEI. The CDR3 covers 15 residues. V shed 2 bases, J shed 3 bases, and the junction held 5 bases outside the gene matches. The CDR3 loop is CASSEQASGIYEQYF. CDR3 DNA sequence: TGTGCCAGCAGTGAACAGGCTAGCGGGATCTACGAGCAGTACTTC. Full variable domain (missing parts from reference TRBV2 and TRBJ2-7): EPEVTQTPSHQVTQMGQEVILRCVPISNHLYFYWYRQILGQKVEFLVSFYNNEISEKSEIFDDQFSVERPDGSNFTLKIRSTKLEDSAMYFCASSEQASGIYEQYFGPGTRLTVT.

This clonotype was seen more than once but under ten times. The chain couples TRBV19 to TRBJ2-1; TRBD2 agrees at 9 bases. Germline assignment: CDR1 LNHDA and CDR2 SQIVND (reference sequence). This CDR3 contains 15 residues. J lost 2 bases, V lost 5 bases, and 4 bases had no gene match. CDR3: CASSQLAGPYNEQFF. In DNA form, the CDR3 reads TGTGCCAGTAGTCAACTAGCGGGCCCCTACAATGAGCAGTTCTTC.

This clonotype was seen many times. This chain links TRBV11-3 with TRBJ2-3; 9 positions agree with TRBD2. Germline CDR1 and CDR2: SGHNT and YENEEA. The CDR3 totals 17 residues. Losses at the gene ends were 2 bases for V and 6 bases for J; bases not matched to a gene: 12. The CDR3 nucleotides read TGTGCCAGCAGCTTATTTAAGCGGGAGGCCCTCCGTGATACGCAGTATTTT. Amino acid sequence: CASSLFKREALRDTQYF. The full variable domain, its missing parts supplied by reference TRBV11-3 and TRBJ2-3, is EAGVVQSPRYKIIEKKQPVAFWCNPISGHNTLYWYLQNLGQGPELLIRYENEEAVDDSQLPKDRFSAERLKGVDSTLKIQPAELGDSAVYLCASSLFKREALRDTQYFGPGTRLTVL.

The rearrangement links TRBV28 to TRBJ1-3; 9 nucleotides line up with TRBD1. The CDR3 is 17 residues long. Germline V lookup: CDR1 MDHEN, CDR2 SYDVKM. V lost 6 bases and J lost 4; bases outside the gene matches: 13. CDR3 nucleotide sequence: TGTGCCAGCAGGCGACCGGGACAGGGAAATTACGGAAACACCATATATTTT. It specifies CASRRPGQGNYGNTIYF. The whole variable domain, remainder taken from reference TRBV28 and TRBJ1-3, is DVKVTQSSRYLVKRTGEKVFLECVQDMDHENMFWYRQDPGLGLRLIYFSYDVKMKEKGDIPEGYSVSREKKERFSLILESASTNQTSMYLCASRRPGQGNYGNTIYFGEGSWLTVV.

In this sample, this clonotype turned up once. V gene TRBV20-1 combines with J gene TRBJ2-7, with TRBD2 matching 9 bases. The CDR3 has 15 residues. V lost 5 bases to trimming and J lost 7 bases; unmatched junction nucleotides: 15. Germline CDR1 and CDR2: DFQATT and SNEGSKA (reference sequence). The CDR3 reads CSAAPPLAGVGEQYF. CDR3 sequence (DNA): TGCAGTGCTGCCCCCCCGTTAGCGGGAGTTGGTGAGCAGTACTTC.

The J gene is TRBJ2-7, the V gene TRBV20-1; 8 bases are shared with TRBD1. V lost 5 bases and J lost 0; bases outside the gene matches: 9. The V gene's germline CDR1 is DFQATT and CDR2 SNEGSKA (reference sequence). The CDR3 has 15 amino acids. CDR3 sequence: CSAFWTGINSYEQYF. CDR3 nucleotide sequence: TGCAGTGCTTTTTGGACAGGGATCAACTCCTACGAGCAGTACTTC.

As for this clonotype: A junction end diverges from the germline sequence, so it may reflect a read error. The chain carries TRBV24-1 and TRBJ2-7; 8 nucleotides align to TRBD1. This CDR3 has 16 amino acids. Germline CDR1 reads KGHDR; CDR2 reads SFDVKD. The CDR3 DNA is TGTGCCGCCAGTGATTCAAGACCGGACAGGGCCTACGAGCAGTACTTC. Protein: CAASDSRPDRAYEQYF.

This clonotype was picked up a small number of times. The chain carries TRBV15 and TRBJ2-3, with D possibly matching TRBD2 (6 bases). The germline gives CDR1 LNHNV, CDR2 YYDKDF (reference sequence). V dropped 8 bases and J dropped 0 bases, with 12 bases sitting between them. CDR3 length equals 14 residues. CDR3 loop: CATYSGYSTDTQYF. The CDR3 DNA sequence: TGTGCCACCTACAGCGGGTACAGCACAGATACGCAGTATTTT.

This clonotype was counted a few times. The genes are TRBV5-1 and TRBJ1-6, with D uncertain. V lost 0 bases to trimming and J lost 0 bases, with 7 bases between them. Germline V gives CDR1 SGHRS, CDR2 YFSETQ. The CDR3 sequence is 16 residues long. CDR3 amino acids: CASSLAQSSYNSPLHF. CDR3 bases: TGCGCCAGCAGCTTGGCACAGAGCTCCTATAATTCACCCCTCCACTTT. The full variable domain, with the rest looked up from reference TRBV5-1 and TRBJ1-6, is KAGVTQTPRYLIKTRGQQVTLSCSPISGHRSVSWYQQTPGQGLQFLFEYFSETQRNKGNFPGRFSGRQFSNSRSEMNVSTLELGDSALYLCASSLAQSSYNSPLHFGNGTRLTVT.

This sequence joins TRBV20-1 and TRBJ2-2, with unresolved D. With 3 bases removed from V and 1 base from J, the gap between germline ends came to 6 bases. This CDR3 has 13 amino acids. Germline values: CDR1 DFQATT, CDR2 SNEGSKA (reference sequence). The DNA for the CDR3 is TGCAGTGCTAGGATGAGGAACACCGGGGAGCTGTTTTTT. Its protein is CSARMRNTGELFF.

This clonotype was observed at least ten times. The chain combines TRBV2 with TRBJ2-5; TRBD2 matches 12 bases. The CDR3 sequence is 15 residues long. The trim removed 5 bases at V and 5 bases at J, leaving 6 bases unmatched. Germline V CDR1 and CDR2: SNHLY, FYNNEI. The DNA of the CDR3 is TGTGCCAGCAGTCGACTAGCGGGAGTAGGTGAGACCCAGTACTTC. Translation gives CASSRLAGVGETQYF.

This clonotype was seen many times. The genes are TRBV2 and TRBJ1-5; D is ambiguous. Germline V gene lookup returns CDR1 SNHLY and CDR2 FYNNEI. V was cut by 6 bases and J by 5 bases, with 8 bases left in between. This CDR3 comprises 12 residues. CDR3 DNA sequence: TGTGCCAGCAGCGCCCTGTATCAGCCCCAGCATTTT. This gives the protein CASSALYQPQHF.

The chain links TRBV20-1 to TRBJ2-1; 10 nucleotides line up with TRBD2. The V gene end was trimmed by 8 bases and the J gene end by 3 bases; junction bases not matched to a gene: 1. CDR3 length: 12 amino acids. CDR1 DFQATT and CDR2 SNEGSKA come from the germline V gene (reference sequence). The CDR3 here is CSLAGDYNEQFF. CDR3 bases: TGCAGTCTAGCGGGGGACTACAATGAGCAGTTCTTC.